The 12 T cell receptor beta chains listed next were all sequenced from one sample in a study of blood T cell repertoires in COVID-19. Profiled with immunoSEQ multiplex PCR; TCRdb holds only in-frame clones, not every one. The profile covers over 350,000 clones, with roughly nine tenths appearing a single time and 0.8% to 0.9% taken by the ten largest. Sequenced sample: PBMCs or T cells enriched from blood (not recorded which). These TCRs come from a woman aged 40 to 50 who had been exposed to COVID-19.

The chain is built from TRBV5-1 and TRBJ1-6; perhaps TRBD1 as D (5 bases). Germline CDR1 is SGHRS and CDR2 is YFSETQ. This CDR3 is built from 14 residues. Deletions cut 5 bases from V and 9 bases from J, with 15 bases between. The CDR3 coding sequence is TGCGCCAGCAGGTGGGGGGGGAAGATTTCACCCCTCCACTTT. Amino acids: CASRWGGKISPLHF. The variable domain in full, completed from reference TRBV5-1 and TRBJ1-6, reads KAGVTQTPRYLIKTRGQQVTLSCSPISGHRSVSWYQQTPGQGLQFLFEYFSETQRNKGNFPGRFSGRQFSNSRSEMNVSTLELGDSALYLCASRWGGKISPLHFGNGTRLTVT.

In regard to this clone: Other nucleotide sequences from this sample produce the same CDR3. The gene calls are TRBV18 and TRBJ2-3, with D possibly matching TRBD1 (5 bases). The germline V and J ends were trimmed by 1 base and 6 bases, with 5 bases remaining between them. The CDR3 is 12 amino acids. The germline V gene has CDR1 KGHSH and CDR2 LQKENI. The CDR3 region has the DNA TGTGCCAGCTCACCACAGGGGGATACGCAGTATTTT. It is translated as CASSPQGDTQYF.

A single count supports this clone. The chain recombines TRBV11-1 with TRBJ2-5, with 7 bases fitting TRBD2. J was trimmed by 5 bases and V by 4 bases; bases with no gene match: 10. Germline V CDR1 and CDR2: SGHAT, FQDESV (reference sequence). This CDR3 has 15 residues. The CDR3 sequence: CASSSRTRQQETQYF. The CDR3 DNA follows: TGTGCCAGCAGCTCACGGACTAGACAGCAGGAGACCCAGTACTTC.

This chain joins TRBV29-1 and TRBJ2-7, with 7 bases identical to TRBD1. The junction had 11 bases not matched to a gene; V was cut back by 3 bases and J by 6 bases. In germline, CDR1 is SQVTM, CDR2 ANQGSEA. The CDR3 length is 14 residues. The chain's CDR3 is CSVEVPTTGPEQYF. The CDR3 nucleotides are TGCAGCGTTGAGGTCCCCACGACAGGGCCCGAGCAGTACTTC.

The chain uses TRBV19 and TRBJ1-6; D may be TRBD1 (5 bases). The length of the CDR3 is 15 residues. Trimming stripped 7 bases from V and 4 bases from J, with 14 bases between. The germline gives CDR1 LNHDA, CDR2 SQIVND (reference sequence). The CDR3 region is CASTFTTGYNSPLHF. In DNA, the CDR3 is TGTGCCAGTACCTTTACAACAGGATATAATTCACCCCTCCACTTT.

The DNA of the CDR3 is TGTGCCAGCAGCTTAGAGGGGGGACAGCCTAAGGAGACCCAGTACTTC. It encodes CASSLEGGQPKETQYF. This chain joins TRBV7-9 and TRBJ2-5; possible D gene TRBD1, 7 bases. This CDR3 region has 16 residues. In germline, CDR1 is SEHNR, CDR2 FQNEAQ (reference sequence). Trimming removed 1 base from V and 5 bases from J, with 17 bases in between.

The DNA for the CDR3 is TGTGCCAGCTCACCATTCTCTGGGGGCAGCAATCAGCCCCAGCATTTT. Its protein is CASSPFSGGSNQPQHF. This chain links TRBV18 with TRBJ1-5; TRBD1 is a possible D gene (6 bases). The CDR3 is made up of 16 amino acids. Germline CDR1 is KGHSH and CDR2 is LQKENI. V dropped 2 bases and J dropped 1 base, with 12 bases sitting between them.

The chain is built from TRBV20-1 and TRBJ1-1; a possible D gene is TRBD1 (5 bases). Trimming cost V 3 bases and J 8 bases, with 13 bases left between them. Germline loops: CDR1 DFQATT, CDR2 SNEGSKA (reference sequence). The CDR3 consists of 12 residues. The CDR3 reads CSASDTGQEAFF. The CDR3 DNA reads as TGCAGTGCTAGTGACACAGGTCAGGAAGCTTTCTTT.

The chain carries TRBV23-1 and TRBJ1-6; D gene ambiguous. TRBV23-1 is treated as an ORF (open reading frame) with a function not yet certain. The CDR3 has 15 residues. V gave up 0 bases and J gave up 8 bases, with 11 bases separating them. The CDR3 bases are TGCGCCAGCAGTCAATCACGGGATAGGGATTCACCCCTCCACTTT. It translates to CASSQSRDRDSPLHF.

CDR3 protein: CASSLTSVTTGELFF. The CDR3 region has the DNA TGCGCCAGCAGCTTGACTAGCGTGACTACCGGGGAGCTGTTTTTT. V is TRBV5-1 and J is TRBJ2-2; TRBD2 agrees at 7 bases. The CDR3 sequence is 15 residues long. Trimming cost V 1 base and J 5 bases; bases outside gene matches: 5. Germline V lookup: CDR1 SGHRS, CDR2 YFSETQ.

CDR3 DNA: TGTGCCAGCAGCTCATCTTTCGGGACCGGGAGGGAGACCCAGTACTTC. Translating gives CASSSSFGTGRETQYF. The chain carries TRBV7-6 and TRBJ2-5, with 7 bases matching TRBD2. Trimming cost V 4 bases and J 5 bases; bases outside gene matches: 13. This CDR3 has 16 amino acids. Germline V gives CDR1 SGHVS, CDR2 FNYEAQ.

This chain connects TRBV6-5 to TRBJ1-4, with D possibly matching TRBD1 (6 bases). Between the trimmed V and J ends, which lost 0 bases and 10 bases, there was a span of 12 bases. The CDR3 is 14 amino acids. In germline, CDR1 is MNHEY, CDR2 SVGAGI. The CDR3 here is CASSYSAGGGKLFF. In DNA, the CDR3 is TGTGCCAGCAGTTACTCGGCGGGAGGGGGAAAACTGTTTTTT.